These T cell receptor beta chains were read from a single sample in a study of cytomegalovirus exposure and HLA in healthy donors. Using immunoSEQ multiplex PCR, the repertoire was profiled, and TCRdb retains in-frame clones only, with some absent. The table has roughly 100,000 clones, 65% to 85% seen once. The sequencing input was PBMCs. The receptors here all came from a woman between 35 and 50 years old in good health and CMV-seronegative. Both conserved end residues are part of each CDR3. A D gene is named only where the DNA matches it firmly. Not all rows give a size; the values are once, few, many and, for expanded clones, a class.

V gene	D gene	clone size	J gene	CDR3 DNA	CDR3 protein
TRBV15	-	-	TRBJ2-5	TGTGCCACCAGCCTGACCGTAGGGGTATGGTGGGAGACCCAGTACTTC	CATSLTVGVWWETQYF
TRBV5-1	-	few	TRBJ1-4	TGCGCCAGCAGCTTGGAGGCAGGGGTTGAAAAACTGTTTTTT	CASSLEAGVEKLFF
TRBV6-1	-	-	TRBJ2-3	TGTGCCAGCAGTGAAGGCCCTCCACTAGCCGGCACAGATACGCAGTATTTT	CASSEGPPLAGTDTQYF
TRBV7-9	TRBD1	-	TRBJ1-4	TGTGCCAGCAGCTGGACAGGGAATAATGAAAAACTGTTTTTT	CASSWTGNNEKLFF
TRBV5-6	-	-	TRBJ1-2	TGTGCCAGCAGCTTCGGCAGGCCGGAAGGCTACACCTTC	CASSFGRPEGYTF
TRBV5-1	-	-	TRBJ2-3	TGCGCCAGCAGCTTGGAGGGGGGAGGGTGGCCAGATACGCAGTATTTT	CASSLEGGGWPDTQYF
TRBV15	-	-	TRBJ1-3	TGTGCCACCAGCAGCCCAGGATTCTCTGGAAACACCATATATTTT	CATSSPGFSGNTIYF
TRBV29-1	TRBD2	-	TRBJ2-1	TGCAGCGTCCGCCTAGCGGAGCGTGTGGATGAGCAGTTCTTC	CSVRLAERVDEQFF
TRBV19	-	-	TRBJ2-7	TGTGCCAGTAAGGGGGACTACGAGCAGTACTTC	CASKGDYEQYF
TRBV13	TRBD1	-	TRBJ2-7	TGTGCCAGCAGCGGGGGACAGGACTACGAGCAGTACTTC	CASSGGQDYEQYF
TRBV30	-	-	TRBJ2-2	TGTGCCTGGAGTCTAACGGTGGGGGGGCTCCTTTACACCGGGGAGCTGTTTTTT	CAWSLTVGGLLYTGELFF
TRBV5-1	TRBD1	-	TRBJ1-2	TGCGCCAGCAGGCAAGATACAGGGGCCTATGGCTACACCTTC	CASRQDTGAYGYTF
TRBV30	TRBD2	once	TRBJ2-1	TGTGCCTGGAGTGTTTTTAGGACTAGCGGGTCCTACAATGAGCAGTTCTTC	CAWSVFRTSGSYNEQFF
TRBV7-2	TRBD2	few	TRBJ2-4	TGTGCCAGCAGCTTAGGTCGGGGCAGCGGGGGGGTCATTCAGTACTTC	CASSLGRGSGGVIQYF
TRBV7-2	TRBD2	-	TRBJ2-7	TGTGCCAGCAGCCCCGGGACTAACTCCTACGAGCAGTACTTC	CASSPGTNSYEQYF
TRBV9	TRBD2	once	TRBJ2-1	TGTGCCAGCAGCCCTCGTGTAGCGGGGGGGTACAATGAGCAGTTCTTC	CASSPRVAGGYNEQFF
TRBV6-1	TRBD1	-	TRBJ2-7	TGTGCCCACAGGGGGACAGGGAAACTGTACGAGCAGTACTTC	CAHRGTGKLYEQYF
TRBV7-9	-	-	TRBJ2-6	TGTGCCAGCAGCATCAGGGTTCCCTCTGGGGCCAACGTCCTGACTTTC	CASSIRVPSGANVLTF
TRBV6-1	-	-	TRBJ2-7	TGTGCCAGCAGTAGAGTACAGGGCCCCGAGCAGTACTTC	CASSRVQGPEQYF
TRBV19	TRBD2	-	TRBJ2-1	TGTGCCAGTAGTACCCTAGCGGGAGTATTGAATGAGCAGTTCTTC	CASSTLAGVLNEQFF
TRBV7-2	-	few	TRBJ2-7	TGTGCCAGCAGCACCTTAGCTGGGGCTTCCTACGAGCAGTACTTC	CASSTLAGASYEQYF
TRBV28	TRBD2	once	TRBJ2-1	TGTGCCAGCAGTTTTTTTCTAGCGGGAAGGGATGAGCAGTTCTTC	CASSFFLAGRDEQFF
TRBV6-4	TRBD2	-	TRBJ2-1	TGTGCCAGCAGTGACCTTCCTAGCGGGGGATACAATGAGCAGTTCTTC	CASSDLPSGGYNEQFF
TRBV19	TRBD2	-	TRBJ2-1	TGTGCCACGCGGGAGGGACTCCTCGGCTCCTACAATGAGCAGTTCTTC	CATREGLLGSYNEQFF
TRBV18	TRBD1	-	TRBJ2-7	TGTGCCAGCTCACCCCGAGGGACAGGGAGTTCCAACGAGCAGTACTTC	CASSPRGTGSSNEQYF
TRBV27	TRBD1	-	TRBJ1-5	TGTGCCAGCAGTTCCGGACAGGGGAGCGAGCCCCAGCATTTT	CASSSGQGSEPQHF
TRBV21-1	-	-	TRBJ2-7	TGTGCCAGCAGCAAAGGGAGGGAGACCAGTCCTTTCGAGCAGTACTTC	CASSKGRETSPFEQYF
TRBV6-1	TRBD2	-	TRBJ2-3	TGTGCCAGCCGCCCGGGCGGGGGGGAGGATACGCAGTATTTT	CASRPGGGEDTQYF
TRBV11-2	TRBD2	-	TRBJ2-7	TGTGCCAGCAGCCCCGTGGGGCGACTAGCGGGAGCCACCTACGAGCAGTACTTC	CASSPVGRLAGATYEQYF
TRBV9	TRBD1	-	TRBJ1-6	TGTGCCAGCAGCGGGACAGGGGCTTCACCCCTCCACTTT	CASSGTGASPLHF
TRBV19	-	-	TRBJ1-2	TGTGCCAGTAGCATCTTGCGTCAGGGTGTAGGCTACACCTTC	CASSILRQGVGYTF
TRBV23-1	-	-	TRBJ2-3	TGCGCCAGCAGCCCTAACAGCCATACGCAGTATTTT	CASSPNSHTQYF
TRBV30	-	once	TRBJ2-6	TGTGCCTGGAGAAAGGGGGCTGGGGCCAACGTCCTGACTTTC	CAWRKGAGANVLTF
TRBV6-5	TRBD1	-	TRBJ1-4	TGTGCCAGCAGGACAGGGGAGAGAGAAAAACTGTTTTTT	CASRTGEREKLFF
TRBV19	TRBD2	once	TRBJ2-1	TGTGCCAGTAGGAGGAGCGGGAGGCCCTACAATGAGCAGTTCTTC	CASRRSGRPYNEQFF
TRBV2	TRBD1	few	TRBJ1-6	TGTGCCAGCGTCGGACAGGGGGCTTTTTCACCCCTCCACTTT	CASVGQGAFSPLHF
TRBV6-5	TRBD1	once	TRBJ1-4	TGTGCCAGCAGAAATACAGGGGCAACTAATGAAAAACTGTTTTTT	CASRNTGATNEKLFF
TRBV28	TRBD1	-	TRBJ1-5	TGTGCCAGCAGCTCCGGGACAGTTAATCAGCCCCAGCATTTT	CASSSGTVNQPQHF
TRBV10-3	TRBD2	few	TRBJ2-7	TGTGCCGTTCCTAGCGGGTCTTACGAGCAGTACTTC	CAVPSGSYEQYF
TRBV30	TRBD2	-	TRBJ2-7	TGTGCCTGGAGTAGGCAGAGGACTAGCGGGGGGGCTTACGAGCAGTACTTC	CAWSRQRTSGGAYEQYF
TRBV4-2	TRBD1	few	TRBJ1-2	TGTGCCAGCAGCGCCCGGACAGGGACATATGGCTACACCTTC	CASSARTGTYGYTF
TRBV7-9	-	-	TRBJ1-5	TGTTCCAGCAGCTTAGGGAGGGACGGGCAGCCCCAGCATTTT	CSSSLGRDGQPQHF
TRBV5-8	TRBD1	-	TRBJ2-3	TGTGCCAGCAGCTTACGGACAGGGCCAGATACGCAGTATTTT	CASSLRTGPDTQYF
TRBV9	-	once	TRBJ1-3	TGTGCCAGCAGCGTAGTGGGGGCTGCGGGAAACACCATATATTTT	CASSVVGAAGNTIYF